This T cell receptor (beta chain) was sequenced in a study of glioma-infiltrating T cells after dendritic cell vaccination. Overall study results and limits: Complete blood and tumor specimen sets were limited to few patients.

Of note for this clone: Its antigen is still unknown.

Per the germline V gene, CDR1 is SGHRS and CDR2 is YFSETQ. J lost 2 bases, V lost 3 bases, and 2 bases had no gene match. The length of the CDR3 is 14 residues. Amplification used 60 V beta primers and 13 J beta primers. TCRdb's table, derived via immunoSEQ multiplex PCR, lists solely in-frame clones and lacks some. The table has under 30,000 clones, roughly 86% seen once. Time point meaning: after dendritic cell vaccination, including at tumor progression/relapse. Patients had residual fresh-frozen tumor tissue and more than two years of survival data. The clonotype was recovered from a human donor with glioblastoma. The chain carries TRBV5-1 and TRBJ1-2; TRBD1 matches 9 bases. The specimen was blood, collected after dendritic cell vaccination. The CDR3 sequence is CASSWGQGNYGYTF. The CDR3 DNA follows: TGCGCCAGCAGCTGGGGACAGGGAAACTATGGCTACACCTTC.